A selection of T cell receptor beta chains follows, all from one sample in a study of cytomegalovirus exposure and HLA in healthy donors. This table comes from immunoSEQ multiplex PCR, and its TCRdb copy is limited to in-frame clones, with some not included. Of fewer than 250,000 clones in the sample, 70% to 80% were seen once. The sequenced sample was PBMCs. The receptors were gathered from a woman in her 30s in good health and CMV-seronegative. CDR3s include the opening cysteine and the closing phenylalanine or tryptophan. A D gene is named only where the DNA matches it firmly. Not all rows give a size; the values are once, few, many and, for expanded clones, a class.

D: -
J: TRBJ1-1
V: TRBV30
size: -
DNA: TGTGCCTGGACCCGGAACACTGAAGCTTTCTTT
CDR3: CAWTRNTEAFF

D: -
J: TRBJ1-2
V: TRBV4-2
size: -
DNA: TGTGCCAGCAGCCAAGATCCCCCAGGGCGCTATGGCTACACCTTC
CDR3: CASSQDPPGRYGYTF

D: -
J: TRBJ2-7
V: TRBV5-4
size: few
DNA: TGTGCCAGCAGCCTAATTTTCTCGGCGGGGTCCTCCGAGCAGTACTTC
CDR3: CASSLIFSAGSSEQYF

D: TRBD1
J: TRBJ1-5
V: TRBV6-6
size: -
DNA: TGTGCCACGGAACAGGGGCAGCCCCAGCATTTT
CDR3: CATEQGQPQHF

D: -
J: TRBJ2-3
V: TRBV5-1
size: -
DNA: TGCGCCAGCAGCTTGGGTGACGGGACTGTCACAGATACGCAGTATTTT
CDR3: CASSLGDGTVTDTQYF

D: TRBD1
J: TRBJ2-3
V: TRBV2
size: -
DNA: TGTGCCAGCAGCGAAAAGAAGGACAGGCGGGGCACAGATACGCAGTATTTT
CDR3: CASSEKKDRRGTDTQYF

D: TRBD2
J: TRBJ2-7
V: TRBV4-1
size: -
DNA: TGCGCCAGCGGACTAGCGGGGTATGGGACGGGCGAGCAGTACTTC
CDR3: CASGLAGYGTGEQYF

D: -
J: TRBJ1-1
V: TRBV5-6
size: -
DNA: TGTGCCAGCAGCCTCAGCCGGGGCACTGAAGCTTTCTTT
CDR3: CASSLSRGTEAFF

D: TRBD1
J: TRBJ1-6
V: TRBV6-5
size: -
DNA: TGTGCCAGCAGTTACTCGAGCAGGGGGAATAATTCACCCCTCCACTTT
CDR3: CASSYSSRGNNSPLHF

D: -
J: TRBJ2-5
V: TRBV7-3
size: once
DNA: TGTGCCAGCAGCTCCGCGCCTCAAGAGACCCAGTACTTC
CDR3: CASSSAPQETQYF

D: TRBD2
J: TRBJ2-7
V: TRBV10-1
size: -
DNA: TGCGCCAGCAGTTCTGGCGGGAGCGGGTACGAGCAGTACTTC
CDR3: CASSSGGSGYEQYF

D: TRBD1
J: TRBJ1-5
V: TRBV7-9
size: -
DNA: TGTGCCAGCGACAGGGTTGATCAGCCCCAGCATTTT
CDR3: CASDRVDQPQHF

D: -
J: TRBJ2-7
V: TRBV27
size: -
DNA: TGTGCCAGCAGTTTAAGGGGCACGGGGGGCACCCCCGGCGAGCAGTACTTC
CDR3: CASSLRGTGGTPGEQYF

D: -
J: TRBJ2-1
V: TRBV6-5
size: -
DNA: TGTGCCAGCAGTTACTTAGGGGCCATCAATGAGCAGTTCTTC
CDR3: CASSYLGAINEQFF

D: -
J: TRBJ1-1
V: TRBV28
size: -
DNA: TGTGCCAGCAGTTTTGATGGAGGAGCTTTCTTT
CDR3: CASSFDGGAFF

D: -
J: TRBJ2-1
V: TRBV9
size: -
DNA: TGTGCCAGCAGCGTAGACCCTGCTAGTGAGCAGTTCTTC
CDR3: CASSVDPASEQFF

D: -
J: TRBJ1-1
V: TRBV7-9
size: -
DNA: TGTTCCAGCAGCCAAAGGCGGGACACTGAAGCTTTCTTT
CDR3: CSSSQRRDTEAFF

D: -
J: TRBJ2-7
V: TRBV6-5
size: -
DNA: TGTGCCAGCAGTTACTCGGGGCCCTACGAGCAGTACTTC
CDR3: CASSYSGPYEQYF

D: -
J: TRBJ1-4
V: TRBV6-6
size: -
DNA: TGTGCCAGCAGTGGGGCGGGGGCGGCTAATGAAAAACTGTTTTTT
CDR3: CASSGAGAANEKLFF

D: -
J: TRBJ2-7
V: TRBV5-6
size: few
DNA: TGTGCCAGCAGCTTGGGGAATACGTTAGGCAGGACCTACGAGCAGTACTTC
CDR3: CASSLGNTLGRTYEQYF

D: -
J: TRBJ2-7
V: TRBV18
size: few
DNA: TGTGCCAGCTCACCGGGGACTGGAAGAGGTGAGGAGCAGTACTTC
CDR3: CASSPGTGRGEEQYF

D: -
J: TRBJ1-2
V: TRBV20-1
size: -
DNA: TGCAGTGCTAGAGTCATTCGGGGCTACACCTTC
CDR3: CSARVIRGYTF

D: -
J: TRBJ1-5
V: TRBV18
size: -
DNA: TGTGCCAGCTCACCGTCCGGGGAATCCGGCAATCAGCCCCAGCATTTT
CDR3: CASSPSGESGNQPQHF

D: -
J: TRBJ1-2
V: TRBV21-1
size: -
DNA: TGTGCCAGCAGCAAGGGCAGCAACTATGGCTACACCTTC
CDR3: CASSKGSNYGYTF

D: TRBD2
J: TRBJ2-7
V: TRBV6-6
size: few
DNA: TGTGCCAGCAGTTACGGTTCGGGAGGGAGCTCCTACGAGCAGTACTTC
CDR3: CASSYGSGGSSYEQYF

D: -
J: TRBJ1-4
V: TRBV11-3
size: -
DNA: TGTGCCAGCAGCACTACAAGTATCCATGAAAAACTGTTTTTT
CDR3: CASSTTSIHEKLFF

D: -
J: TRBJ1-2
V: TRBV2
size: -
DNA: TGTGCCAGCAGTCCCGACCTTGACAGGAACGGCTACACCTTC
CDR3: CASSPDLDRNGYTF

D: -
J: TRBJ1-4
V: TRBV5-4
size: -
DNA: TGTGCCAGCAGCTTAGGAGATAAGGAAAAACTGTTTTTT
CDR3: CASSLGDKEKLFF

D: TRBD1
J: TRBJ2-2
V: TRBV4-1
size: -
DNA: TGCGCCAGCAGCCCTTGGACAGGGGTCGACACCGGGGAGCTGTTTTTT
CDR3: CASSPWTGVDTGELFF

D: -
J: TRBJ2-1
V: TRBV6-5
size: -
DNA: TGTGCCAGCAGACCAGGTTCCAGGGGCCGCAATGAGCAGTTCTTC
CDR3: CASRPGSRGRNEQFF

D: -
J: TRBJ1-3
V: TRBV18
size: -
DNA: TGTGCCAGCTCGGCAGGAACCTCTGGAAACACCATATATTTT
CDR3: CASSAGTSGNTIYF

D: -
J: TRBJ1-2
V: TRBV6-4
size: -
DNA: TGTGCCAGCACCGGTGGAGAGGGCTATGGCTACACCTTC
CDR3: CASTGGEGYGYTF

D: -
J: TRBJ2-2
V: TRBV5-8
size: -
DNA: TGTGCCAGCAGCGGCTTTGGCGGGGAGCTGTTTTTT
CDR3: CASSGFGGELFF

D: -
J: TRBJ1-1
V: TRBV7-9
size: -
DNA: TGTGCCAGCAGTCTCAGGGGAGAAGCTTTCTTT
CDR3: CASSLRGEAFF

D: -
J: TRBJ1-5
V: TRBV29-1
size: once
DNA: TGCAGCGTTATTCAGGGTGGCAGCAATCAGCCCCAGCATTTT
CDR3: CSVIQGGSNQPQHF

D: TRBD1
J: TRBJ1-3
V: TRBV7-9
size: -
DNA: TGTGCCAGCACGCGACAGGGGGACCCAGATGGAAACACCATATATTTT
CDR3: CASTRQGDPDGNTIYF

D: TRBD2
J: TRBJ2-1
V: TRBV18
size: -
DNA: TGTGCCAGCTCTCGTCGGGAGGGGAACTACAATGAGCAGTTCTTC
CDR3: CASSRREGNYNEQFF

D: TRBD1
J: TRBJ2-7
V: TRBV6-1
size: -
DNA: TGTGCCACTGGACAGGGGGCATACGAGCAGTACTTC
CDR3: CATGQGAYEQYF

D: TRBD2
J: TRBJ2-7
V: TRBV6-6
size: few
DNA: TGTGCCAGCAGTTCAAGGACTAGCGGGACCGGCGAGCAGTACTTC
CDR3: CASSSRTSGTGEQYF

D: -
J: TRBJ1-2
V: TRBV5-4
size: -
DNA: TGTGCCAGCAGCTTGGCCAAGGGGGAGGGCTATGGCTACACCTTC
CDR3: CASSLAKGEGYGYTF

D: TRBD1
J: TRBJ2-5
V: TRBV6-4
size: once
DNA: TGTGCCAGCAGTGATATATATGGGACAGGGGATGGCGAGACCCAGTACTTC
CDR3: CASSDIYGTGDGETQYF

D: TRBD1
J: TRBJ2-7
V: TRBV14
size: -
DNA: TGTGCCAGCAGGGCCGGGACAGACTCCTACGAGCAGTACTTC
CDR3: CASRAGTDSYEQYF

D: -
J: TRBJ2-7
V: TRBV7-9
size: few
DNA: TGTGCCAGCAGCTTATCCAGGGGCAAATACGAGCAGTACTTC
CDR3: CASSLSRGKYEQYF

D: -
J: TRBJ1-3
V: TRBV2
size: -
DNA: TGTGCCAGCAGTGAAGCGCCAGTCGCCACTACCGGAAACACCATATATTTT
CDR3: CASSEAPVATTGNTIYF

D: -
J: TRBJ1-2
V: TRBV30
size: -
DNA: TGTGCCTGGAGGGGTGGGGAGGCCGGATACTATGGCTACACCTTC
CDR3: CAWRGGEAGYYGYTF

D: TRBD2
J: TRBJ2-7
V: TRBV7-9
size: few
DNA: TGTTCCAGCAATCCCCTGTCGGGTGCTAGCGGGAGTGATGAGCAGTACTTC
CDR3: CSSNPLSGASGSDEQYF

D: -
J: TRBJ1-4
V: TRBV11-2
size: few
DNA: TGTGCCAGCAGCTCCGACAGGCTATACTCAACTAATGAAAAACTGTTTTTT
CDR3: CASSSDRLYSTNEKLFF

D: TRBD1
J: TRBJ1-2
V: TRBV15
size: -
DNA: TGTGTCACCAGCAGAGGACACCGGGACAGGGACAACTATGGCTACACCTTC
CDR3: CVTSRGHRDRDNYGYTF

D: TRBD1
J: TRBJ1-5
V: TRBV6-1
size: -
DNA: TGTGCCAGCAGTGACAGGGGGCCGGGTCAGCCCCAGCATTTT
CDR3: CASSDRGPGQPQHF

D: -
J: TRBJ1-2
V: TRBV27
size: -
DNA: TGTGCCAGCAGTTTAATGGGGAGGGATGGCTACACCTTC
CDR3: CASSLMGRDGYTF

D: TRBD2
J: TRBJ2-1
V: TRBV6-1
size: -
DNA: TGTGCCAGCAGTGAGTCGAGCGGGGCCTGGGGTGAGCAGTTCTTC
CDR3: CASSESSGAWGEQFF

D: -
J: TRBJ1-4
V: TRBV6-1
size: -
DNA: TGTGCCAGCAGCGGGGGGCTTGGTGAAAAACTGTTTTTT
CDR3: CASSGGLGEKLFF

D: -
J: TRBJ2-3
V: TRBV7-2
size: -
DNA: TGTGCCAGCAGCTTTAGTCGTGATACGCAGTATTTT
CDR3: CASSFSRDTQYF

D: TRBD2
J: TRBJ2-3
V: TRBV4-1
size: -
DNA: TGCGCCAGCAGCCAAGAAAATGCCGGACTAGCGGGCCACACAGATACGCAGTATTTT
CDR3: CASSQENAGLAGHTDTQYF

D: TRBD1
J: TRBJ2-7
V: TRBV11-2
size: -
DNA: TGTGCCAGCAGCTTTTTCAGGGGGCGCTACGAGCAGTACTTC
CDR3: CASSFFRGRYEQYF

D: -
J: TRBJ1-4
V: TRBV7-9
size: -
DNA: TGTGCCAGCAGTTCGCCCAGCGAGGGAACTAATGAAAAACTGTTTTTT
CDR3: CASSSPSEGTNEKLFF

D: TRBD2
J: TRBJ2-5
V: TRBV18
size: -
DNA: TGTGCCAGCTCGCGACGACTAGCGGGAGGGCCGGGGGAGACCCAGTACTTC
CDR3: CASSRRLAGGPGETQYF

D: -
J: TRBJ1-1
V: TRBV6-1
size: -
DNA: TGTGCCAGCAGTGAATGGGGGGAACCCAACACTGAAGCTTTCTTT
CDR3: CASSEWGEPNTEAFF

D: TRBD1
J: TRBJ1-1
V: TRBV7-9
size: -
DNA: TGTGCCAGCAGCGACCAGACAGGGGGCTTCACTGAAGCTTTCTTT
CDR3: CASSDQTGGFTEAFF

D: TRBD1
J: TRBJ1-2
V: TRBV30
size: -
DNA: TGTGCCTGGAGTGTTCGATTGAGACAGGGAGCGGGTAACTATGGCTACACCTTC
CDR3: CAWSVRLRQGAGNYGYTF